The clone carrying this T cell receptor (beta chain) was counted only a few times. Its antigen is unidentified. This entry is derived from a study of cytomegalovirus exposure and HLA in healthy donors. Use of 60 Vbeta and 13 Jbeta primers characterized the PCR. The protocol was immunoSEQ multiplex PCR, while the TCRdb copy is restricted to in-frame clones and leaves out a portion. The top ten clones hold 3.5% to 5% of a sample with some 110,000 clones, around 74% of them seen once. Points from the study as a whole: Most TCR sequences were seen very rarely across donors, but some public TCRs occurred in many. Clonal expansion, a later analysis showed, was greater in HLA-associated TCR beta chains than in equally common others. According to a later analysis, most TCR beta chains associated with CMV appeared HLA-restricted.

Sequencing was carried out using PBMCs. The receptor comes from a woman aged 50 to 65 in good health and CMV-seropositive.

The CDR3 loop is CASSELPGDEQFF. CDR3 in DNA: TGTGCCAGCAGTGAGTTACCAGGGGATGAGCAGTTCTTC. The chain carries TRBV2 and TRBJ2-1; tentative D call: TRBD1 (6 bases). The V gene lost 3 bases and the J gene lost 8 bases, with 11 bases spanning the gap. CDR1 SNHLY and CDR2 FYNNEI come from the germline V gene. The CDR3 runs 13 residues.